These 31 T cell receptor beta chains share one sample of origin, sequenced in a study of cytomegalovirus exposure and HLA in healthy donors. Using immunoSEQ multiplex PCR, the repertoire was profiled, and TCRdb retains in-frame clones only, with some absent. The top ten hold roughly 1.1% of the sample, which has some 350,000 clones, roughly nine tenths seen once. Sequencing input: PBMCs. These TCRs come from a woman between 25 and 40 years old in good health and CMV-seropositive.

The genes are TRBV27 and TRBJ2-7, with 9 positions matching TRBD1. Germline CDR1 MNHEY, CDR2 SMNVEV (reference sequence). Trimming took 5 bases from V and 2 from J; bases not matched to a gene: 7. The CDR3 spans 15 residues. CDR3 sequence: CASSPQDRGPYEQYF. As DNA, the CDR3 is TGTGCCAGCAGTCCCCAGGACAGGGGACCCTACGAGCAGTACTTC.

The chain is built from TRBV28 and TRBJ1-2, with D tentatively TRBD1 (5 bases). Germline loops: CDR1 MDHEN, CDR2 SYDVKM. V lost 1 base and J lost 4, with 13 bases in between. The CDR3 runs 15 residues. Here the CDR3 reads CASSLSGNGVYGYTF. The CDR3 DNA sequence: TGTGCCAGCAGTTTATCAGGGAATGGAGTCTATGGCTACACCTTC.

This clone has only one observation. The chain carries TRBV10-3 and TRBJ2-7; D remains unclear. Trimming left V 10 bases short and J 5 bases short, with 15 bases between. The CDR3 is 12 residues long. Germline V lookup: CDR1 ENHRY, CDR2 SYGVKD. In DNA, the CDR3 is TGTGCCACCGGCGCCGTCCAGGACGAGCAGTACTTC. The encoded protein is CATGAVQDEQYF.

This clone has just a few counts. The gene calls are TRBV6-5 and TRBJ1-2; D is possibly TRBD1 (6 bases). Germline-derived CDR1 and CDR2 are MNHEY and SVGAGI. Trimming cost V 4 bases and J 7 bases, with 7 bases left between them. The CDR3 runs to 11 residues. The CDR3 loop is CASSSTGGYTF. DNA for the CDR3: TGTGCCAGCAGTTCGACAGGTGGCTACACCTTC.

The chain carries TRBV11-3 and TRBJ2-3; perhaps TRBD1 as D (5 bases). Trimming left V 5 bases short and J 0 bases short, with 12 bases between. Germline values: CDR1 SGHNT, CDR2 YENEEA. CDR3 length equals 15 residues. In DNA, the CDR3 is TGTGCCAGCAGCCCCCAGGGAACTAGCACAGATACGCAGTATTTT. It translates to CASSPQGTSTDTQYF.

This clone was counted between two and nine times. The J gene is TRBJ2-4, the V gene TRBV6-1; D is undetermined. Trimming removed 0 bases from V and 7 bases from J, with 7 bases in between. The CDR3 loop spans 13 amino acids. Germline V gene lookup returns CDR1 MNHNS and CDR2 SASEGT. The CDR3 spells CASSEAIGNIQYF. The CDR3, as DNA: TGTGCCAGCAGTGAAGCAATCGGGAACATTCAGTACTTC.

V gene TRBV4-2 combines with J gene TRBJ2-1; maybe TRBD2 (7 bases). The CDR3 is 14 amino acids. The ends were cut back, 2 bases at V and 4 bases at J, with 9 bases in the middle. The germline V gene has CDR1 LGHNA and CDR2 YNFKEQ. The CDR3 protein is CASSQRGGYNEQFF. CDR3 DNA sequence: TGTGCCAGCAGCCAAAGGGGGGGATACAATGAGCAGTTCTTC.

The rearrangement joins TRBV7-9 to TRBJ1-1; D is undetermined. CDR3 size: 15 residues. Trimming pared 1 base from V and 5 bases from J, leaving 14 bases between. Germline V lookup: CDR1 SEHNR, CDR2 FQNEAQ (reference sequence). The CDR3 loop is CASSLEGSGRTEAFF. The CDR3 DNA reads as TGTGCCAGCAGCTTAGAGGGTAGCGGCCGAACTGAAGCTTTCTTT. Drawing the rest from reference TRBV7-9 and TRBJ1-1, the complete variable domain is DTGVSQNPRHKITKRGQNVTFRCDPISEHNRLYWYRQTLGQGPEFLTYFQNEAQLEKSRLLSDRFSAERPKGSFSTLEIQRTEQGDSAMYLCASSLEGSGRTEAFFGQGTRLTVV.

This chain uses TRBV27 with TRBJ2-1, with D uncertain. CDR3 length: 12 residues. V was pared by 5 bases and J by 4 bases, with 6 bases between. Germline CDR1 reads MNHEY; CDR2 reads SMNVEV (reference sequence). The CDR3 DNA reads as TGTGCCAGCAGTCGAAGGTACAATGAGCAGTTCTTC. Residues: CASSRRYNEQFF.

The V call is TRBV7-8, the J call TRBJ1-2; tentative D call: TRBD1 (5 bases). The germline V gene encodes CDR1 SGHVS and CDR2 FQNEAQ. V was shortened by 5 bases and J by 4 bases, with 17 bases between the two germline ends. The CDR3 totals 15 residues. This chain's CDR3 is CASSRDQGGFYGYTF. CDR3 nucleotide sequence: TGTGCCAGCAGCCGCGATCAGGGTGGATTCTATGGCTACACCTTC.

This clone was recorded only once. The J gene is TRBJ2-3, the V gene TRBV7-2; no definite D call. CDR3 length equals 11 residues. CDR1 and CDR2 (germline): SGHTA, FQGNSA. Trimming took 4 bases from V and 6 from J, leaving 5 bases between them. CDR3 nucleotides: TGTGCCAGCAGCTGGTCCGATACGCAGTATTTT. Amino acids: CASSWSDTQYF.

The chain is built from TRBV30 and TRBJ2-7; 7 bases line up with TRBD1. Germline V gene sequence: CDR1 GTSNPN, CDR2 SVGIG (reference sequence). J was trimmed by 0 bases and V by 3 bases; bases with no gene match: 8. The length of the CDR3 is 15 residues. The CDR3 region is CAWSQGELSSYEQYF. The CDR3 DNA sequence: TGTGCCTGGAGCCAGGGGGAACTGAGCTCCTACGAGCAGTACTTC.

This chain uses TRBV15 with TRBJ2-2, with D possibly called TRBD1 or TRBD2 (5 bases each). The germline CDR1 and CDR2 sequences are LNHNV and YYDKDF (reference sequence). V was pared by 1 base and J by 2 bases, with 14 bases between. The CDR3 spans 17 residues. CDR3 sequence: CATSRGGTQGNTGELFF. CDR3 coding DNA: TGTGCCACCAGCAGAGGGGGGACGCAGGGCAACACCGGGGAGCTGTTTTTT. The whole variable domain, remainder taken from reference TRBV15 and TRBJ2-2, is DAMVIQNPRYQVTQFGKPVTLSCSQTLNHNVMYWYQQKSSQAPKLLFHYYDKDFNNEADTPDNFQSRRPNTSFCFLDIRSPGLGDTAMYLCATSRGGTQGNTGELFFGEGSRLTVL.

V usage is TRBV7-9 and J usage is TRBJ2-7; D ambiguous. Germline CDR1 and CDR2: SEHNR and FQNEAQ (reference sequence). The CDR3 covers 12 residues. V dropped 1 base and J dropped 6 bases, with 7 bases sitting between them. The CDR3 region is CASSLGRAEQYF. The CDR3 DNA sequence: TGTGCCAGCAGCTTAGGCCGGGCCGAGCAGTACTTC.

CDR3 residues: CSVGQMNTEAFF. CDR3 nucleotides: TGCAGCGTCGGACAGATGAACACTGAAGCTTTCTTT. This chain connects TRBV29-1 to TRBJ1-1, with D possibly being TRBD1 (6 bases). The CDR3 length is 12 residues. From germline, CDR1 is SQVTM and CDR2 ANQGSEA. V was cut by 6 bases and J by 0 bases, with 8 bases left in between.

The chain links TRBV9 to TRBJ2-7; TRBD2 might be the D (6 bases). The CDR3 has 14 residues. Germline CDR1 and CDR2: SGDLS and YYNGEE. V was trimmed by 3 bases and J by 0 bases, leaving 10 bases between them. The CDR3 bases are TGTGCCAGCAGCGGATTGCGGGGCTCCTACGAGCAGTACTTC. Amino acids: CASSGLRGSYEQYF.

The chain links TRBV28 to TRBJ2-1, with 8 bases aligning to TRBD2. J lost 5 bases, V lost 4 bases, and 7 bases had no gene match. The CDR3 length is 15 residues. CDR1 MDHEN and CDR2 SYDVKM come from the germline V gene. CDR3 DNA: TGTGCCAGCAGTTCGGGAGGGAACCCTCACAATGAGCAGTTCTTC. Translated: CASSSGGNPHNEQFF.

This clone turned up a few times. The V and J genes are TRBV7-9 and TRBJ1-2, with 7 bases that match TRBD1. From germline, CDR1 is SEHNR and CDR2 FQNEAQ (reference sequence). The ends lost 6 bases at V and 4 bases at J; junction bases unmatched: 8. The CDR3 runs 14 residues. This chain's CDR3 is CASSPGTVAYGYTF. The CDR3 region has the DNA TGTGCCAGCAGTCCAGGGACAGTCGCCTATGGCTACACCTTC.

The V and J genes are TRBV15 and TRBJ2-7, with 7 positions matching TRBD2. After removal of 8 bases from V and 3 bases from J, the junction contained 7 bases not matched to a gene. Germline CDR1 LNHNV, CDR2 YYDKDF (reference sequence). CDR3 length equals 13 residues. Here the CDR3 reads CATSSGTLYEQYF. Written as DNA, the CDR3 is TGTGCCACCTCAAGCGGGACCCTCTACGAGCAGTACTTC.

The chain combines TRBV7-2 with TRBJ2-1; the D is unclear. V was cut by 6 bases and J by 5 bases, with 17 bases left in between. Germline V gene sequence: CDR1 SGHTA, CDR2 FQGNSA. The CDR3 spans 15 residues. The CDR3 loop is CASSAPWLGHNEQFF. CDR3 sequence (DNA): TGTGCCAGCAGTGCCCCATGGTTGGGTCACAATGAGCAGTTCTTC.

The chain is built from TRBV25-1 and TRBJ2-7; TRBD1 matches at 12 bases. The V and J ends lost 5 bases and 5 bases, in that order; junction bases with no gene match: 4. CDR1 and CDR2 (germline): MGHDK, SYGVNS. The CDR3 has 14 amino acids. For the CDR3, the DNA is TGTGCCAGCAGTCGGGGACAGGGGGCCCACGAGCAGTACTTC. This sequence encodes CASSRGQGAHEQYF.

The chain employs TRBV7-2 and TRBJ1-5, with TRBD1 as a possible D gene (6 bases). The CDR3 is made up of 15 amino acids. The germline V gene encodes CDR1 SGHTA and CDR2 FQGNSA. The ends were cut back, 0 bases at V and 7 bases at J, with 13 bases in the middle. CDR3 sequence reads: CASSLAPGGGQPQHF. CDR3 sequence (DNA): TGTGCCAGCAGCTTAGCGCCGGGGGGCGGGCAGCCCCAGCATTTT.

The rearrangement uses TRBV18 and TRBJ1-5; D gene unclear. Germline CDR1 is KGHSH and CDR2 is LQKENI. The CDR3 consists of 15 residues. Trimming shortened V by 2 bases and J by 0 bases, and 8 bases separated the two germline ends. As DNA, the CDR3 is TGTGCCAGCTCACCAAGAGGTCTTAGCAATCAGCCCCAGCATTTT. It yields the protein CASSPRGLSNQPQHF.

The chain joins TRBV18 to TRBJ2-1; D ambiguous. The CDR3 covers 14 residues. The germline V gene encodes CDR1 KGHSH and CDR2 LQKENI. V shed 2 bases and J shed 6 bases, with 11 bases lying between them. The CDR3 region is CASSPERPGNEQFF. Here the CDR3 DNA reads TGTGCCAGCTCACCAGAGCGTCCCGGCAATGAGCAGTTCTTC.

This chain connects TRBV6-6 to TRBJ2-3; 10 bases agree with TRBD2. The CDR3 length is 16 residues. The germline V gene encodes CDR1 MNHNY and CDR2 SVGAGI (reference sequence). Losses at the gene ends were 6 bases for V and 0 bases for J; bases not matched to a gene: 6. CDR3 in DNA: TGTGCCAGCAGCTCCGGGACTAGCGATAGCACAGATACGCAGTATTTT. Residues: CASSSGTSDSTDTQYF.

Details on this clone: Other DNA sequences in this sample translate to the same CDR3. V is TRBV27 and J is TRBJ2-7; 8 nucleotides line up with TRBD2. Germline V gene sequence: CDR1 MNHEY, CDR2 SMNVEV (reference sequence). This CDR3 is 14 amino acids long. V dropped 3 bases and J dropped 2; count of bases not matched to a gene: 3. The DNA for the CDR3 is TGTGCCAGCAGTTTTAGCGGGGCAGCCTACGAGCAGTACTTC. Translated, it gives CASSFSGAAYEQYF.

The V gene is TRBV27, the J gene TRBJ2-1; D unresolved. Germline V gene data show CDR1 as MNHEY and CDR2 as SMNVEV (reference sequence). The V gene lost 8 bases and the J gene lost 8 bases, with 10 bases spanning the gap. CDR3 length: 11 residues. CDR3 in DNA: TGTGCCAGCGCACTATTCGATGAGCAGTTCTTC. Its translation: CASALFDEQFF.

The sample holds one count of this clone. The V call is TRBV7-9, the J call TRBJ2-7, with a possible D match to TRBD1 (6 bases). CDR3 length: 13 residues. Trimming cost V 5 bases and J 6 bases, with 14 bases left between them. Germline loops: CDR1 SEHNR, CDR2 FQNEAQ (reference sequence). CDR3 sequence (DNA): TGTGCCAGCAGCGGACGCTCAGGGGTCGAGCAGTACTTC. It codes for CASSGRSGVEQYF.

Of note for this clone: Other DNA sequences in the sample encode the same CDR3. The rearrangement joins TRBV19 to TRBJ1-4; 11 bases are a match to TRBD1. CDR1 LNHDA and CDR2 SQIVND come from the germline V gene (reference sequence). V lost 3 bases and J lost 5; bases outside the gene matches: 2. The CDR3 covers 15 residues. In nucleotides, the CDR3 is TGTGCCAGTAGTATCGGGACAGGGGGAAATGAAAAACTGTTTTTT. This codes for CASSIGTGGNEKLFF.

The chain is built from TRBV4-3 and TRBJ2-7, with D possibly being TRBD1 (5 bases). The V and J ends lost 0 bases and 3 bases respectively, with 9 bases between them. CDR1 is LGHNA and CDR2 is YSLEER in the germline V gene. The CDR3 runs to 14 residues. The CDR3 spells CASSQDRVSYEQYF. DNA for the CDR3: TGCGCCAGCAGCCAAGACAGGGTCAGCTACGAGCAGTACTTC.

This chain connects TRBV15 to TRBJ2-5, with D possibly matching TRBD2 (5 bases). Looked up from germline, CDR1 is LNHNV and CDR2 is YYDKDF (reference sequence). The CDR3 runs to 16 residues. The germline V and J ends were trimmed by 3 bases and 7 bases, with 21 bases remaining between them. CDR3: CATSSEGRRTLGTQYF. The CDR3 DNA reads as TGTGCCACCAGCAGTGAAGGCCGCAGGACTTTAGGGACCCAGTACTTC.